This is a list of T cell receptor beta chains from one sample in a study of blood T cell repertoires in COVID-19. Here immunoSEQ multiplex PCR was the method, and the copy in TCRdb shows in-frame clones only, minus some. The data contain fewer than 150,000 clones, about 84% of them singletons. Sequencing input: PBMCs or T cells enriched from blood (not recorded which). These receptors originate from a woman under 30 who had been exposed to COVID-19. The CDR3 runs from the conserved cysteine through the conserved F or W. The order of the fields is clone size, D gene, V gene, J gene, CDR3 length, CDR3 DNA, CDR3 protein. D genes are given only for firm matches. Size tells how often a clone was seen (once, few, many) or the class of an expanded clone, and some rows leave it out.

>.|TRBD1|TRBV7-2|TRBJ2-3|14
TGTGCCAGCAGAGGACAGGCTAGCACAGATACGCAGTATTTT
CASRGQASTDTQYF
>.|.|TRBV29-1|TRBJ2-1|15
TGCAGCGTGGAAACGGAGAGCGCCCTTTACAATGAGCAGTTCTTC
CSVETESALYNEQFF
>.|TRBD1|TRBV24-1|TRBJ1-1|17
TGTGCCACCAGCTCGGGACAGGGGGCGCGGGGGGACACTGAAGCTTTCTTT
CATSSGQGARGDTEAFF
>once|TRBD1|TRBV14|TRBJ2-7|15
TGTGCCAGCAGCAGCGACAGGGAAGGCAACTACGAGCAGTACTTC
CASSSDREGNYEQYF
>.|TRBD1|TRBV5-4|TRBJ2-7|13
TGTGCCAGCAGCGAGACAGGGGGCGGCGAGCAGTACTTC
CASSETGGGEQYF
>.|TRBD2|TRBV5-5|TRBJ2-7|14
TGTGCCAGCAGCTTGGGGGAGGGGCCCTACGAGCAGTACTTC
CASSLGEGPYEQYF
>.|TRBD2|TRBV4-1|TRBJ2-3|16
TGCGCCAGCAGCCAAGATAGCGGGTTCAGCACAGATACGCAGTATTTT
CASSQDSGFSTDTQYF
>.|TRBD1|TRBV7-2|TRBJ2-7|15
TGTGCCAGCAGCTTAACACAGGGGGCGGTCCTGCCGCAGTACTTC
CASSLTQGAVLPQYF
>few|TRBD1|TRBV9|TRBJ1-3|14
TGTGCCAGCGGCCGACAGGGGTCAGGAAACACCATATATTTT
CASGRQGSGNTIYF
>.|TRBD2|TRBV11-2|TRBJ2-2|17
TGTGCCAGCAGCTTAGCCCTAGCGGGAGTCTACACCGGGGAGCTGTTTTTT
CASSLALAGVYTGELFF
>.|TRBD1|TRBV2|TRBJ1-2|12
TGTGCCAGAGGACAGGGGGACTATGGCTACACCTTC
CARGQGDYGYTF
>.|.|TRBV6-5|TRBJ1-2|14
TGTGCCAGCAGAATGACAGGAGCTAACTATGGCTACACCTTC
CASRMTGANYGYTF
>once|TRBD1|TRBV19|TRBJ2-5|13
TGTGCCACCAGACAGGGGATTAAGGAGACCCAGTACTTC
CATRQGIKETQYF
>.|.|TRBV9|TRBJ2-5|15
TGTGCCAGCAGCGTAGGAAGCATCTCCCAAGAGACCCAGTACTTC
CASSVGSISQETQYF
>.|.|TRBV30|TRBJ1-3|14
TGTGCCTGGAGTGGGGGCTTCTCTGGAAACACCATATATTTT
CAWSGGFSGNTIYF
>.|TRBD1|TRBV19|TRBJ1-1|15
TGTGCCAGTAGTAAGGGACAGGGGGCTGACACTGAAGCTTTCTTT
CASSKGQGADTEAFF
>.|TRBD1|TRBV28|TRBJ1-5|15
TGTGCCAGCAAAGTTCGGACAGGGGGCAATCAGCCCCAGCATTTT
CASKVRTGGNQPQHF
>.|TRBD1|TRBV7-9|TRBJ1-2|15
TGTGCCAGCAGCCGATTTTTCGGACAGGTTTCCGGCTACACCTTC
CASSRFFGQVSGYTF
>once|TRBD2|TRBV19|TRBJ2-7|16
TGTGCCAGTAGTCTCTCGGGACTAGCAGCCGGTTACGAGCAGTACTTC
CASSLSGLAAGYEQYF
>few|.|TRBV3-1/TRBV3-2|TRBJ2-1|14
TGTGCCAGCAGCCTGGGGACTTGGGGCAATGAGCAGTTCTTC
CASSLGTWGNEQFF
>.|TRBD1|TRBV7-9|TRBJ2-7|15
TGTGCCAGCAGCTACCCTCTTCGGGACAGCTACGAGCAGTACTTC
CASSYPLRDSYEQYF
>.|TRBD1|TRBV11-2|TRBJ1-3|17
TGTGCCAGCAGCTTAGCCGTTGGCAGGGGGAACGAAAACACCATATATTTT
CASSLAVGRGNENTIYF
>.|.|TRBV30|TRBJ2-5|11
TGTGCCTGGGCCCCTAAAGAGACCCAGTACTTC
CAWAPKETQYF
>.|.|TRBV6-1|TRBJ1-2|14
TGTGCCAGCAGTGAAGCGGCGGGTCCCTATGGCTACACCTTC
CASSEAAGPYGYTF
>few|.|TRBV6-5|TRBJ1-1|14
TGTGCCAGCAGTTCAGAACCCCTGAACACTGAAGCTTTCTTT
CASSSEPLNTEAFF
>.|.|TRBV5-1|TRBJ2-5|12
TGCGCCAGACCGGAGGCTAAAGAGACCCAGTACTTC
CARPEAKETQYF
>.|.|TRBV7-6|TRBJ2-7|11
TGTGCCAGCAGCTTAGACAGCGAGCAGTACTTC
CASSLDSEQYF